This is a list of T cell receptor beta chains from one sample in a study of blood T cell repertoires in COVID-19. Clones were sequenced by immunoSEQ multiplex PCR, and TCRdb holds only the in-frame ones, with some missing. The table shows 200,000 to 250,000 clones, with about 83% occurring only once. Source material: peripheral blood. These TCRs come from a woman in her 50s with acute or convalescent COVID-19. Both conserved end residues are part of each CDR3. Fields, in order: V gene, D gene, clone size, J gene, CDR3 DNA, CDR3 protein. The D gene is left open where the match is weak. The listing skips clone size in some rows; elsewhere it reads once, few, many or a size class.

TRBV6-6	-	-	TRBJ2-7	TGTGCCAGCAAACCCTCACCCACAAACTACGAGCAGTACTTC	CASKPSPTNYEQYF
TRBV29-1	TRBD1	once	TRBJ1-1	TGCAGCGTTGCTCCGGGACAGCGATTCATGAACACTGAAGCTTTCTTT	CSVAPGQRFMNTEAFF
TRBV24-1	-	-	TRBJ2-1	TGTGCCACCAGTGTCTCAGGGGTCAATGAGCAGTTCTTC	CATSVSGVNEQFF
TRBV7-6	-	once	TRBJ2-1	TGTGCCACGAGGAACGGAGGTAGGAGGAATGAGCAGTTCTTC	CATRNGGRRNEQFF
TRBV28	TRBD2	-	TRBJ2-1	TGTGCCAGCAGTTGGGATACTAGCGGGAGGGCCTACAATGAGCAGTTCTTC	CASSWDTSGRAYNEQFF
TRBV20-1	-	-	TRBJ1-4	TGCAGTGCTAGTGCCACAGGGAGTGAAAAACTGTTTTTT	CSASATGSEKLFF
TRBV6-5	-	-	TRBJ1-6	TGTGCCAGCAGTTACGGGGGGGTAAATTCACCCCTCCACTTT	CASSYGGVNSPLHF
TRBV11-1	TRBD2	few	TRBJ2-5	TGTGCCAGCAGCTTAGACGATAGCGGGGGGCAAGAGACCCAGTACTTC	CASSLDDSGGQETQYF
TRBV5-6	-	-	TRBJ1-3	TGTGCCAGCAGCTTGCGGAACACCATATATTTT	CASSLRNTIYF
TRBV11-1	-	-	TRBJ2-7	TGTGCCAGCAGCTCGGACACCTACGAGCAGTACTTC	CASSSDTYEQYF
TRBV7-3	-	-	TRBJ2-5	TGTGCCAGCAGCTTATCGAGGCAAGAGACCCAGTACTTC	CASSLSRQETQYF
TRBV6-5	-	-	TRBJ1-5	TGTGCCAGCAGCAGGACATACAATCAGCCCCAGCATTTT	CASSRTYNQPQHF
TRBV20-1	TRBD2	-	TRBJ2-1	TGCAGTGCTAGTTTAGCGGGAGTGCAAAATGAGCAGTTCTTC	CSASLAGVQNEQFF
TRBV28	-	-	TRBJ2-7	TGTGCCAGCAGTGGGCGGGACCCCCTAACGCACTTC	CASSGRDPLTHF
TRBV28	TRBD1	-	TRBJ1-1	TGTGCCAGCAGTTTGGGCAGGGGGCGAACTGAAGCTTTCTTT	CASSLGRGRTEAFF
TRBV4-1	TRBD1	-	TRBJ2-7	TGCGCCAGCAGCCAAGATTCAGGGGGCTACAACGAGCAGTACTTC	CASSQDSGGYNEQYF
TRBV7-9	TRBD1	-	TRBJ1-1	TGTGCCAGCAGCTTAGGACAGGGGGCGAGTGAAGCTTTCTTT	CASSLGQGASEAFF
TRBV15	-	-	TRBJ2-5	TGTGCCACCAGCAGGGCATCAGGCGAGACCCAGTACTTC	CATSRASGETQYF
TRBV20-1	-	-	TRBJ1-6	TGCAGTGCTAGTAATCTAGGATCCCTCCACTTT	CSASNLGSLHF
TRBV5-5	TRBD1	-	TRBJ2-5	TGTGCCAGCAGCTGGGGAAGGACAGGGGGCCAAGAGACCCAGTACTTC	CASSWGRTGGQETQYF
TRBV28	TRBD1	-	TRBJ1-1	TGTGCCAGCAGTCCCCGGACAGGGGGCACTGAAGCTTTCTTT	CASSPRTGGTEAFF
TRBV19	-	-	TRBJ1-2	TGTGCCATCTGGACACCGAACTATGGCTACACCTTC	CAIWTPNYGYTF
TRBV19	TRBD2	-	TRBJ2-7	TGTGCCAGTAGTGGAGTCGCTAGCGGGAGCTCCTACGAGCAGTACTTC	CASSGVASGSSYEQYF
TRBV27	TRBD1	-	TRBJ1-2	TGTGCCAGCACCCGAGGACAGGGCTTCTCTGGCTACACCTTC	CASTRGQGFSGYTF
TRBV18	-	-	TRBJ2-5	TGTGCCAGCTCCACTTACAGAGAGACCCAGTACTTC	CASSTYRETQYF